These 7 T cell receptor beta chains originate from one sample sequenced in a study of tumor and adjacent non-tumor tissue in lung cancer. The template was RNA from unsorted bulk tissue. The library came from three nested PCR rounds adapted from ARM-PCR protocols. TCRdb fed the multiplex PCR reads into MiXCR, producing one record per CDR3 protein. In the table there are fewer than 130,000 distinct CDR3 sequences, approximately 87% of which are singletons. Sequenced material: lung tumor tissue. The receptors were sampled from a man between 65 and 85 years old with non-small cell lung cancer.

The chain carries TRBV11-2 and TRBJ1-1; D is possibly TRBD1 (5 bases). The CDR3 loop spans 14 amino acids. Germline lookup yields CDR1 SGHAT and CDR2 FQNNGV. Between the trimmed V and J ends, which lost 3 bases and 8 bases, there was a span of 16 bases. CDR3 nucleotide sequence: TGTGCCAGCAGCTTCGGCGGGGTCAGGACAGAAGCTTTCTTT. It yields the protein CASSFGGVRTEAFF.

Regarding this clonotype: Being one base from a much bigger clone, this may be a read error. The rearrangement links TRBV20-1 to TRBJ2-7, with 9 bases that match TRBD1. There are 12 residues in the CDR3. Looked up from germline, CDR1 is DFQATT and CDR2 is SNEGSKA (reference sequence). DNA for the CDR3: TGCAATGCTCCGGGACAGGGACCCGAGCAGTACTTC. Protein: CNAPGQGPEQYF.

In regard to this clonotype: This CDR3 is missing its conserved last phenylalanine or tryptophan, likely due to a read error. It is unclear where the CDR3 begins or ends on the DNA, so no DNA is shown, and the CDR3 is as TCRdb lists it. The rearrangement uses TRBV29-1 and TRBJ2-2; TRBD2, the table's D call, lacks a check against the DNA. Inclusive of both ends, the CDR3 amounts to 14 amino acids. Germline CDR1 SQVTM, CDR2 ANQGSEA. This chain's CDR3 is CSTDVAGGTGELLY.

The table lists this clonotype with a few counts. Relative to the germline gene, one junction end is altered; a read error may explain this. The V gene is TRBV6-1, the J gene TRBJ2-7, with a possible D match to TRBD2 (5 bases). The germline V gene has CDR1 MNHNS and CDR2 SASEGT. This CDR3 is 13 amino acids long. The CDR3 bases are TGTGCTAGCAAGGGAGTTGCCTCCTTCGAGCAATACTTC. Translation: CASKGVASFEQYF.

This clonotype was detected only once. The gene calls are TRBV12-3 or TRBV12-4 and TRBJ1-1; D uncertain. This CDR3 is 12 amino acids long. V lost 1 base, J lost 10 bases, and 10 bases lay in between. CDR3 coding DNA: TGTGCCAGCAGTTTAGGGAGATACGGAGCTTTCTTT. Protein sequence: CASSLGRYGAFF.

On this clonotype itself: This CDR3 is missing its conserved last phenylalanine or tryptophan, likely due to a read error. The chain uses TRBV11-2 and TRBJ2-7, with D possibly matching TRBD2 (6 bases). This CDR3 region has 16 residues. In germline, CDR1 is SGHAT, CDR2 FQNNGV. Trimming cost V 9 bases and J 9 bases, with 30 bases left between them. This CDR3 is CASSPPLASNIQGQYI. As DNA, the CDR3 is TGTGCCAGTAGCCCCCCCCTAGCGTCAAACATCCAAGGGCAGTACATC.

The rearrangement uses TRBV29-1 and TRBJ2-7, with a weak D call TRBD1 (6 bases). The V gene lost 7 bases and the J gene lost 3 bases, with 13 bases spanning the gap. Germline-derived CDR1 and CDR2 are SQVTM and ANQGSEA. There are 12 residues in the CDR3. CDR3 coding DNA: TGCAGCGCAATACAGGGCATCTACGAGCAGTACTTC. As protein: CSAIQGIYEQYF.